This TCR beta chain originates from a study of blood T cells in healthy people across ages. Primers used in a second PCR of about 7 to 12 cycles were a sample-barcoded 5' primer and a J-beta primer mix. TCRdb re-called the 5' RACE reads with MiXCR, one entry per CDR3 protein. The data show approximately 880,000 distinct CDR3 sequences, around 49% seen once. The CDR3 runs to 15 residues. V was clipped by 2 bases and J by 0 bases, with 8 bases between them. Germline V CDR1 and CDR2: MNHEY, SVGAGI. Study results and limitations: Estimated diversity across one million T cells was deemed an underestimate.

Each donor supplied roughly 10 milliliters of peripheral blood. With regard to this clonotype: Its antigen is not identified.

This receptor was identified in a young man in good health. The rearrangement joins TRBV6-5 to TRBJ1-3; D remains unclear. Sequencing was carried out using blood. The CDR3 nucleotides read TGTGCCAGCAGTTACGATGCCTCCTCTGGAAACACCATATATTTT. It specifies CASSYDASSGNTIYF.